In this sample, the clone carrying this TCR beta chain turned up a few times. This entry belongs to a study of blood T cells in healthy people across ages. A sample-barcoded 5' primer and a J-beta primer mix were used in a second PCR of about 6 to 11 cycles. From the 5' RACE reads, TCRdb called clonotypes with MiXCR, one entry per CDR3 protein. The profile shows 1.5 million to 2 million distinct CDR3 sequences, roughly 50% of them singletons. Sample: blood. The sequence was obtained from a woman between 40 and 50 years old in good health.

The CDR3, as DNA: TGTGCCATCAGTGAGTCAACAGCACCCGGACAAGAGACCCAGTACTTC. Translation: CAISESTAPGQETQYF. V and J are TRBV10-3 and TRBJ2-5; no clear D gene. V lost 0 bases to trimming and J lost 2 bases, with 13 bases between them. Per germline, CDR1 ENHRY and CDR2 SYGVKD. CDR3 length: 16 amino acids.